The rows below give T cell receptor beta chains drawn from one sample of a study of cytomegalovirus exposure and HLA in healthy donors. Sequenced by immunoSEQ multiplex PCR; TCRdb stores in-frame clones only, minus some. The data contain about 180,000 clones, approximately 80% of them singletons. The sequenced sample consisted of PBMCs. Receptors were obtained from a man between 18 and 35 years old in good health and CMV-seronegative. The CDR3 runs from the conserved cysteine through the conserved F or W. D genes are given only for firm matches. A row's size may be missing; if present it is once, few, many or a size class.

TRBD1	TRBV5-1	TRBJ1-2	NA	15	CASSTRQGDNEGYTF	TGCGCCAGCAGCACTCGACAGGGAGACAACGAGGGCTACACCTTC
TRBD1	TRBV30	TRBJ1-2	NA	13	CAWTRDRNYGYTF	TGTGCCTGGACTAGGGACAGGAACTATGGCTACACCTTC
NA	TRBV6-6	TRBJ2-7	NA	16	CASSDLPGQGSHEQYF	TGTGCCAGCAGCGATTTACCTGGCCAGGGGAGCCACGAGCAGTACTTC
NA	TRBV7-9	TRBJ1-4	NA	15	CASSLRGRGHEKLFF	TGTGCCAGCAGCTTAAGAGGACGGGGTCACGAAAAACTGTTTTTT
NA	TRBV5-6	TRBJ1-1	NA	16	CASSFSTGRQETEAFF	TGTGCCAGCAGCTTCAGTACAGGGCGCCAAGAGACTGAAGCTTTCTTT
TRBD1	TRBV28	TRBJ1-2	NA	15	CASSLVAGGNYGYTF	TGTGCCAGCAGTTTGGTGGCAGGGGGAAACTATGGCTACACCTTC
NA	TRBV7-8	TRBJ2-1	NA	15	CASSLRESPYNEQFF	TGTGCCAGCAGCTTACGGGAATCTCCATACAATGAGCAGTTCTTC
NA	TRBV29-1	TRBJ2-5	NA	11	CSAGQQETQYF	TGCAGCGCTGGACAGCAAGAGACCCAGTACTTC
TRBD1	TRBV10-1	TRBJ1-1	NA	15	CASTSPDRQGTEAFF	TGCGCCAGCACGAGCCCGGACAGGCAAGGGACTGAAGCTTTCTTT
TRBD2	TRBV28	TRBJ2-1	NA	12	CASGLAVNEQFF	TGTGCCAGCGGACTAGCGGTCAATGAGCAGTTCTTC
TRBD1	TRBV5-1	TRBJ2-7	NA	14	CASSLATGLDEQYF	TGCGCCAGCAGCTTGGCGACAGGGCTGGACGAGCAGTACTTC
TRBD1	TRBV7-8	TRBJ1-2	NA	15	CASSPGDRGPGGYTF	TGTGCCAGCAGCCCCGGGGACAGGGGGCCCGGTGGCTACACCTTC
TRBD2	TRBV9	TRBJ2-2	NA	15	CASSGAGGRIGELFF	TGTGCCAGCAGCGGAGCGGGAGGCAGAATCGGGGAGCTGTTTTTT
NA	TRBV18	TRBJ1-1	NA	14	CASSPRTQNTEAFF	TGTGCCAGCTCACCACGTACTCAGAACACTGAAGCTTTCTTT
TRBD1	TRBV18	TRBJ2-3	few	15	CASSLSGGGTDTQYF	TGTGCCAGCTCACTATCAGGGGGCGGAACAGATACGCAGTATTTT
TRBD1	TRBV29-1	TRBJ2-7	NA	13	CSVDTQGASEQYF	TGCAGCGTTGATACACAGGGGGCTAGCGAGCAGTACTTC
TRBD1	TRBV19	TRBJ1-1	NA	14	CASSISGTGSEAFF	TGTGCCAGTAGTATATCAGGGACAGGGTCTGAAGCTTTCTTT
NA	TRBV15	TRBJ2-6	NA	17	CATSREGQGIGANVLTF	TGTGCCACCAGCAGAGAGGGGCAGGGGATCGGGGCCAACGTCCTGACTTTC
NA	TRBV15	TRBJ2-3	NA	17	CATSRDGIAEPTDTQYF	TGTGCCACCAGCAGAGATGGGATAGCGGAGCCCACAGATACGCAGTATTTT
TRBD2	TRBV28	TRBJ2-1	once	16	CASSPRLAGGLNEQFF	TGTGCCAGCAGCCCCCGCCTAGCGGGAGGGCTTAATGAGCAGTTCTTC
NA	TRBV7-8	TRBJ2-7	NA	18	CASSLQLRGPSLPYEQYF	TGTGCCAGCAGCTTACAGCTGCGGGGGCCCTCCCTCCCCTACGAGCAGTACTTC
TRBD1	TRBV7-2	TRBJ1-1	NA	14	CASSTARGVSEAFF	TGTGCCAGCAGCACGGCCAGGGGGGTCAGTGAAGCTTTCTTT
NA	TRBV20-1	TRBJ1-1	few	11	CSVGANTEAFF	TGCAGTGTCGGTGCGAACACTGAAGCTTTCTTT
NA	TRBV28	TRBJ1-5	few	12	CASMEGGGAQHF	TGTGCCAGCATGGAGGGGGGGGGAGCCCAGCATTTT
NA	TRBV6-5	TRBJ1-1	once	14	CASSYSEEGRIAFF	TGTGCCAGCAGTTACTCGGAGGAAGGCAGGATAGCTTTCTTT
NA	TRBV30	TRBJ2-1	NA	13	CAWSVGTRGEQFF	TGTGCCTGGAGTGTAGGAACTCGGGGAGAGCAGTTCTTC
TRBD2	TRBV9	TRBJ2-1	NA	23	CASSATSLNSGSGPSGRIPEQFF	TGTGCCAGCAGCGCTACCTCTTTGAATTCCGGGTCCGGGCCGAGCGGGAGGATCCCTGAGCAGTTCTTC
NA	TRBV10-2	TRBJ2-1	NA	14	CASSATAIYNEQFF	TGCGCCAGCAGTGCAACAGCAATCTACAATGAGCAGTTCTTC
NA	TRBV4-2	TRBJ2-3	few	16	CASSRTERGGADTQYF	TGTGCCAGCAGCCGGACCGAGAGGGGGGGCGCAGATACGCAGTATTTT
NA	TRBV7-9	TRBJ1-3	NA	13	CASSLVLGNTIYF	TGTGCCAGCAGCTTAGTCCTTGGAAACACCATATATTTT
TRBD1	TRBV4-1	TRBJ1-2	NA	13	CASSPGGSYGYTF	TGCGCCAGCAGCCCAGGGGGTAGCTATGGCTACACCTTC
NA	TRBV7-2	TRBJ1-2	few	15	CASSSTQGSGGGYTF	TGTGCCAGCAGCTCGACGCAGGGGTCGGGAGGCGGCTACACCTTC
TRBD1	TRBV15	TRBJ1-5	NA	16	CATSRGLRGQGLPQHF	TGTGCCACCAGCAGAGGGTTGAGGGGACAGGGGTTGCCCCAGCATTTT
NA	TRBV28	TRBJ1-3	NA	15	CASSRGGGQGNTIYF	TGTGCCAGCAGTCGTGGGGGGGGGCAAGGAAACACCATATATTTT
NA	TRBV9	TRBJ1-5	NA	16	CASSVGGRRGGQPQHF	TGTGCCAGCAGCGTAGGAGGTCGGAGAGGAGGACAGCCCCAGCATTTT
NA	TRBV19	TRBJ1-1	NA	15	CASPVRQALNTEAFF	TGTGCCAGTCCCGTTCGACAGGCGTTGAACACTGAAGCTTTCTTT
NA	TRBV7-2	TRBJ2-7	NA	15	CASSLDRSSSYEQYF	TGTGCCAGCAGCTTAGACAGGTCTAGCTCCTACGAGCAGTACTTC
TRBD2	TRBV7-9	TRBJ2-1	NA	13	CASSLGGGNEQFF	TGTGCCAGCAGCTTAGGGGGGGGCAATGAGCAGTTCTTC
NA	TRBV10-3	TRBJ1-3	once	16	CAISPSRGGDGNTIYF	TGTGCCATCAGTCCCTCGCGGGGGGGGGATGGAAACACCATATATTTT
TRBD2	TRBV18	TRBJ2-5	NA	16	CASSPTAGGNQETQYF	TGTGCCAGCTCACCAACGGCGGGAGGGAACCAAGAGACCCAGTACTTC
TRBD2	TRBV4-1	TRBJ2-1	once	15	CASSQDKRGLNEQFF	TGCGCCAGCAGCCAAGATAAGCGGGGGCTCAATGAGCAGTTCTTC
TRBD2	TRBV2	TRBJ2-7	NA	14	CASSPLAGSYEQYF	TGTGCCAGCAGTCCTTTAGCGGGGTCCTACGAGCAGTACTTC
TRBD1	TRBV2	TRBJ1-2	NA	14	CASSKSARGDGYTF	TGTGCCAGCAGTAAATCGGCCAGGGGGGATGGCTACACCTTC
TRBD1	TRBV19	TRBJ1-3	NA	18	CASSRHPDRGFTGNTIYF	TGTGCCAGTAGTAGACACCCGGACAGGGGATTTACTGGAAACACCATATATTTT
NA	TRBV13	TRBJ2-3	few	13	CASSLRAADTQYF	TGTGCCAGCAGCTTACGCGCCGCAGATACGCAGTATTTT
NA	TRBV7-9	TRBJ2-3	NA	15	CASSFMGGSTDTQYF	TGTGCCAGCAGCTTTATGGGGGGAAGCACAGATACGCAGTATTTT
NA	TRBV9	TRBJ1-3	NA	15	CASSPGGISGDTIYF	TGTGCCAGCAGCCCGGGGGGGATTTCGGGCGACACCATATATTTT
NA	TRBV7-3	TRBJ2-1	NA	14	CASSQGSRYNEQFF	TGTGCCAGCAGCCAGGGGTCCCGCTACAATGAGCAGTTCTTC
TRBD2	TRBV19	TRBJ2-1	NA	16	CASSPSGIDINNEQFF	TGTGCCAGTAGCCCTAGCGGAATTGATATCAACAATGAGCAGTTCTTC
TRBD1	TRBV5-1	TRBJ2-1	NA	16	CASSLGGTGSYNEQFF	TGCGCCAGCAGCTTGGGGGGGACAGGGTCGTACAATGAGCAGTTCTTC
NA	TRBV7-9	TRBJ2-2	NA	17	CASSPAADNTFHGELFF	TGTGCCAGCAGCCCGGCGGCGGACAATACTTTCCACGGGGAGCTGTTTTTT